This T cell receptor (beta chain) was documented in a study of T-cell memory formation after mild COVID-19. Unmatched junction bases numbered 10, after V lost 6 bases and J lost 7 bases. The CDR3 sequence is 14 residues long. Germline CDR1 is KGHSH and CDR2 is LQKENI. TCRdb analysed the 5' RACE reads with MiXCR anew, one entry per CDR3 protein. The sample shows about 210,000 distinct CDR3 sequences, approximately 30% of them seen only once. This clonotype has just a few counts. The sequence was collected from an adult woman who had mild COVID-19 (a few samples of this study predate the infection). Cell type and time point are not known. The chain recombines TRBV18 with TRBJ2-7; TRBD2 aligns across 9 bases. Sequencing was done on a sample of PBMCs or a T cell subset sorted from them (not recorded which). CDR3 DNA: TGTGCCAGCTCCCGGAGCGGGAGGCCGCATGAGCAGTACTTC. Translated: CASSRSGRPHEQYF.